This entry lists 27 T cell receptor beta chains sequenced from one sample in a study of beta chain features in type 1 diabetes. Notes on the study in general: In all four CD4+ subsets, TCRB CDR3 length was significantly, moderately reduced in type 1 diabetes.

No antigen has been assigned to these receptors. As every portion of the isolated RNA was reverse transcribed, the sequencing read expressed TCRB transcripts. This table comes from immunoSEQ multiplex PCR, and its TCRdb copy is limited to in-frame clones, with some not included. The sample consists of about 29,000 clones, around three fifths of them appearing once. The sample taken for sequencing was Tregs from blood. The receptors stem from a young woman with type 1 diabetes.

The chain uses TRBV27 and TRBJ1-3; D is possibly TRBD1 (6 bases). The CDR3 spans 15 residues. Germline assignment: CDR1 MNHEY and CDR2 SMNVEV (reference sequence). V dropped 6 bases and J dropped 4 bases, with 16 bases sitting between them. CDR3 sequence: CASRATGTIGNTIYF. In DNA, the CDR3 is TGTGCCAGCAGGGCGACAGGAACTATCGGAAACACCATATATTTT.

The J gene is TRBJ1-1, the V gene TRBV29-1, with a weak D call TRBD1 (5 bases). Between the trimmed V and J ends, which lost 6 bases and 8 bases, there was a span of 19 bases. The length of the CDR3 is 13 residues. Germline-derived CDR1 and CDR2 are SQVTM and ANQGSEA. DNA for the CDR3: TGCAGCGTAAGAGATCAGGGTATTGCCGAAGCTTTCTTT. This gives the protein CSVRDQGIAEAFF.

Remarks on this clone: The sample carries other DNA sequences with the same CDR3. The genes are TRBV5-1 and TRBJ2-3; unclear D gene. From germline, CDR1 is SGHRS and CDR2 YFSETQ. The CDR3 sequence is 12 residues long. Trimming left V 3 bases short and J 2 bases short, with 4 bases between. The CDR3 region has the DNA TGCGCCAGCAGCTCTTCCACAGATACGCAGTATTTT. Translated: CASSSSTDTQYF.

The chain carries TRBV29-1 and TRBJ2-3; TRBD2 aligns across 8 bases. The junction had 8 bases not matched to a gene; V was cut back by 7 bases and J by 2 bases. The CDR3 covers 14 residues. Germline V gene data show CDR1 as SQVTM and CDR2 as ANQGSEA. The CDR3 protein is CSGKGSGDTDTQYF. In DNA form, the CDR3 reads TGCAGCGGGAAGGGTAGCGGGGACACAGATACGCAGTATTTT.

The rearrangement uses TRBV11-2 and TRBJ2-1, with D possibly being TRBD1 (6 bases). CDR1 is SGHAT, CDR2 FQNNGV, per germline. The V and J ends lost 3 bases and 7 bases respectively, with 10 bases between them. The CDR3 spans 13 residues. The CDR3 DNA sequence: TGTGCCAGCAGCTTCGGGCAGGGGAATGAGCAGTTCTTC. Translation: CASSFGQGNEQFF.

This clone was found a few times. The chain couples TRBV7-7 to TRBJ1-5, with TRBD1 matching over 9 bases. CDR1 is SSHAT, CDR2 FNYEAQ, per germline (reference sequence). The CDR3 spans 14 residues. The V and J ends lost 4 bases and 6 bases, in that order; junction bases with no gene match: 4. The CDR3 protein is CASSSGQGIQPQHF. CDR3 nucleotides: TGTGCCAGCAGCTCAGGACAGGGGATTCAGCCCCAGCATTTT. Drawing the rest from reference TRBV7-7 and TRBJ1-5, the complete variable domain is GAGVSQSPRYKVTKRGQDVTLRCDPISSHATLYWYQQALGQGPEFLTYFNYEAQPDKSGLPSDRFSAERPEGSISTLTIQRTEQRDSAMYRCASSSGQGIQPQHFGDGTRLSIL.

The chain uses TRBV7-2 and TRBJ2-7; D is unclear. This CDR3 spans 13 amino acids. V was trimmed by 8 bases and J by 3 bases, leaving 14 bases between them. Germline CDR1 reads SGHTA; CDR2 reads FQGNSA. CDR3 DNA sequence: TGTGCCAGCGCCCCAAGCCGTGACTACGAGCAGTACTTC. Its protein is CASAPSRDYEQYF.

This clone was recorded a few times. The chain joins TRBV29-1 to TRBJ2-3; possibly TRBD1 for D (5 bases). Trimming cost V 6 bases and J 7 bases, with 17 bases left between them. This CDR3 has 13 residues. Germline V gene sequence: CDR1 SQVTM, CDR2 ANQGSEA. The CDR3: CSVPSSDTYTQYF. The DNA of the CDR3 is TGCAGCGTCCCGTCCTCGGACACCTATACGCAGTATTTT.

This CDR3 reads CASSLGRDDEQFF. The CDR3 DNA sequence: TGTGCCAGCAGCTTAGGCAGGGATGATGAGCAGTTCTTC. The chain combines TRBV13 with TRBJ2-1, with TRBD1 as a possible D gene (5 bases). The CDR3 length is 13 residues. Germline V gene lookup returns CDR1 PRHDT and CDR2 FYEKMQ (reference sequence). The V end lost 0 bases, the J end lost 8 bases, and 8 bases lay between the germline ends.

This chain links TRBV5-1 with TRBJ2-7; 7 bases align to TRBD2. This CDR3 region has 14 residues. Germline assignment: CDR1 SGHRS and CDR2 YFSETQ. V gave up 4 bases and J gave up 11 bases; unmatched junction bases: 15. DNA for the CDR3: TGCGCCAGCAGCCTCGGAACGGGAGGATCACGAGAGTACTTC. Its translation is CASSLGTGGSREYF.

V usage is TRBV10-3 and J usage is TRBJ2-1, with TRBD1 matching over 7 bases. From germline, CDR1 is ENHRY and CDR2 SYGVKD. The CDR3 has 15 residues. Unmatched junction bases numbered 11, after V lost 4 bases and J lost 8 bases. The CDR3 nucleotides are TGTGCCATCAGTGGGGGCGAGGGGGCGCGTTATGAGCAGTTCTTC. It encodes CAISGGEGARYEQFF.

The V call is TRBV18, the J call TRBJ1-4; the match to TRBD1 covers 8 bases. The germline V gene encodes CDR1 KGHSH and CDR2 LQKENI. The CDR3 loop spans 17 amino acids. Trimming cost V 3 bases and J 3 bases; bases outside gene matches: 9. Written as DNA, the CDR3 is TGTGCCAGCTCACCTCAAGCACCGGGACAGGCTAATGAAAAACTGTTTTTT. Protein: CASSPQAPGQANEKLFF.

V and J are TRBV5-1 and TRBJ1-2; 9 bases align to TRBD1. The CDR3 is 13 residues long. With 2 bases clipped from V and 6 bases from J, the junction kept 2 bases outside the gene matches. CDR1 SGHRS and CDR2 YFSETQ come from the germline V gene. Written as DNA, the CDR3 is TGCGCCAGCAGCTTCGACAGGGGGGATGGCTACACCTTC. Its protein is CASSFDRGDGYTF.

The V and J genes are TRBV6-6 and TRBJ1-4, with a weak D call TRBD1 (5 bases). With 5 bases removed from V and 7 bases from J, the gap between germline ends came to 14 bases. This CDR3 contains 14 residues. Germline V gene data show CDR1 as MNHNY and CDR2 as SVGAGI (reference sequence). The DNA for the CDR3 is TGTGCCAGCAGTGGACACGCCGGGGGTGAAAAACTGTTTTTT. This codes for CASSGHAGGEKLFF.

This clone has only a few counts. The chain has TRBV19 and TRBJ2-1; TRBD1 matches at 8 bases. J lost 9 bases, V lost 4 bases, and 8 bases had no gene match. The CDR3 length is 14 residues. The germline CDR1 and CDR2 sequences are LNHDA and SQIVND (reference sequence). In nucleotides, the CDR3 is TGTGCCAGTAGTAGGGGGACAGGCGGGATTGAGCAGTTCTTC. Residues: CASSRGTGGIEQFF.

The chain links TRBV6-5 to TRBJ1-2; 8 bases are shared with TRBD1. This CDR3 has 13 amino acids. In germline, CDR1 is MNHEY, CDR2 SVGAGI. J was trimmed by 12 bases and V by 4 bases; bases with no gene match: 10. Written as DNA, the CDR3 is TGTGCCAGCAGTTTGAGCCTGACAGGGGCTAACACCTTC. Its translation: CASSLSLTGANTF.

The gene calls are TRBV9 and TRBJ2-2; 7 bases fit TRBD1. J gave up 1 base and V 0 bases, and 9 bases lay outside the gene matches. CDR1 is SGDLS and CDR2 is YYNGEE in the germline V gene. This CDR3 region has 18 residues. The CDR3 loop reads CASSVVRMGQQNTGELFF. In DNA form, the CDR3 reads TGTGCCAGCAGCGTAGTTCGGATGGGACAGCAGAACACCGGGGAGCTGTTTTTT.

The CDR3 DNA sequence: TGTGCCAGCAGCTTAGAAACCGGGAGGAGGGAGTATTTT. As protein: CASSLETGRREYF. The V call is TRBV7-9, the J call TRBJ2-3; the match to TRBD2 covers 7 bases. The germline CDR1 and CDR2 sequences are SEHNR and FQNEAQ (reference sequence). Trimming at V came to 1 base and at J to 13 bases, leaving 8 bases not matched to a gene. The CDR3 has 13 amino acids.

The chain combines TRBV4-2 with TRBJ2-1; TRBD1 agrees at 7 bases. CDR3 size: 15 residues. Per germline, CDR1 LGHNA and CDR2 YNFKEQ. J lost 1 base, V lost 1 base, and 1 base had no gene match. The CDR3 bases are TGTGCCAGCAGCCAAGTACAGGGGTCCTACAATGAGCAGTTCTTC. Protein: CASSQVQGSYNEQFF.

There are a few counts of this clone. The rearrangement links TRBV30 to TRBJ1-2; a weak D match, TRBD1 (5 bases). Germline lookup yields CDR1 GTSNPN and CDR2 SVGIG (reference sequence). The germline V and J ends were trimmed by 4 bases and 2 bases, with 20 bases remaining between them. The CDR3 loop spans 16 amino acids. Here the CDR3 reads CAWNHLTMQGNYGYTF. CDR3 bases: TGTGCCTGGAACCACCTTACCATGCAGGGAAACTATGGCTACACCTTC.

This chain links TRBV7-9 with TRBJ2-3, with D uncertain. This CDR3 spans 16 amino acids. The V end was cut by 2 bases, the J end by 5 bases, with 17 bases between. Per the germline V gene, CDR1 is SEHNR and CDR2 is FQNEAQ (reference sequence). The CDR3 DNA reads as TGTGCCAGCAGCTTAACACGTAGCAATCGATTAGATACGCAGTATTTT. Translation: CASSLTRSNRLDTQYF.

This clone was seen only once. The chain joins TRBV28 to TRBJ2-3; 8 nucleotides align to TRBD1. Germline values: CDR1 MDHEN, CDR2 SYDVKM. The V segment lost 4 bases and the J segment 2 bases; nucleotides outside the gene matches: 2. The CDR3 extends over 14 amino acids. The DNA for the CDR3 is TGTGCCAGCAGTTGGGACAGGCCCACAGATACGCAGTATTTT. Its translation: CASSWDRPTDTQYF.

This chain connects TRBV6-1 to TRBJ1-1; 7 bases match TRBD1. There are 14 residues in the CDR3. With 6 bases clipped from V and 4 bases from J, the junction kept 8 bases outside the gene matches. Germline loops: CDR1 MNHNS, CDR2 SASEGT. DNA of the CDR3: TGTGCCAGCAGGCCCGACAGGGTGGGCACTGAAGCTTTCTTT. Translated, it gives CASRPDRVGTEAFF.

This clone appeared once. Other nucleotide sequences from this sample produce the same CDR3. The rearrangement links TRBV27 to TRBJ2-1; 7 bases are shared with TRBD2. The germline V gene encodes CDR1 MNHEY and CDR2 SMNVEV (reference sequence). The CDR3 is made up of 16 amino acids. V was clipped by 5 bases and J by 2 bases; unmatched bases: 9. The CDR3 here is CASSPRLANPYNEQFF. CDR3 DNA: TGTGCCAGCAGTCCAAGACTAGCAAACCCCTACAATGAGCAGTTCTTC.

Points on this clone: One end of the junction varies from germline; a read error may be responsible. The genes are TRBV27 and TRBJ1-6; no clear D gene. The CDR3 runs to 15 residues. Germline V CDR1 and CDR2: MNHEY, SMNVEV (reference sequence). The CDR3 nucleotides are TGTGCCAGCAGTCCCCGGACGGGAGATAATTCCCCCCTCCACTTT. It specifies CASSPRTGDNSPLHF.

The gene calls are TRBV5-1 and TRBJ2-2, with D possibly matching TRBD2 (6 bases). Per the germline V gene, CDR1 is SGHRS and CDR2 is YFSETQ. There are 15 residues in the CDR3. V was pared by 6 bases and J by 2 bases, with 14 bases between. CDR3 sequence: CASNSRDSNTGELFF. The CDR3 nucleotides read TGCGCCAGCAACTCTCGGGACTCAAACACCGGGGAGCTGTTTTTT.

This rearrangement joins TRBV19 to TRBJ1-1; the D is unclear. V was pared by 1 base and J by 1 base, with 7 bases between. The CDR3 totals 14 residues. Germline-derived CDR1 and CDR2 are LNHDA and SQIVND (reference sequence). The CDR3 region is CASSIGEGNTEAFF. In DNA form, the CDR3 reads TGTGCCAGTAGTATAGGTGAGGGGAACACTGAAGCTTTCTTT.